Each of the 8 T cell receptor beta chains below was sequenced from the same sample in a study of molecular identifiers for immune sequencing clone quantification. TCRdb reanalysed the PCR reads using MiXCR and keeps one entry per CDR3 protein. The sample records some 590,000 distinct CDR3 sequences, 25% being singletons. The sequencing sample was made of naive CD8+ T cells from blood, with Jurkat cell RNA spiked in. Indicated subset: FACS-sorted CD8+CD4-CCR7+CD45RA+ naive T cells. Source of these receptors: a human donor in good health. Some libraries in this study had Jurkat cell RNA spiked in.

A note on this clonotype: A much more abundant neighbour one base away suggests this may be a read error. The V and J genes are TRBV19 and TRBJ2-2, with TRBD2 matching 8 bases. There are 15 residues in the CDR3. Germline loops: CDR1 LNHDA, CDR2 SQIVND (reference sequence). CDR3 residues: CACSPAGGGTGELFF. The DNA for the CDR3 is TGTGCCTGTAGCCCGGCGGGAGGAGGTACCGGGGAGCTGTTTTTT.

This clonotype turned up a few times. The chain has TRBV12-3 or TRBV12-4 and TRBJ2-7; TRBD2 aligns across 12 bases. The CDR3 extends over 16 amino acids. With 6 bases clipped from V and 0 bases from J, the junction kept 6 bases outside the gene matches. CDR3 sequence (DNA): TGTGCCAGCAGCCACGGACTAGCGGGGTACTCCTACGAGCAGTACTTC. Translating gives CASSHGLAGYSYEQYF.

The CDR3 DNA reads as TGTGCCTGGAGTGTAGTCTTACAGGAGCAGTTCTTC. Protein sequence: CAWSVVLQEQFF. The V gene is TRBV30, the J gene TRBJ2-1; D is ambiguous. V was clipped by 0 bases and J by 10 bases, with 10 bases between them. The CDR3 totals 12 residues. The V gene's germline CDR1 is GTSNPN and CDR2 SVGIG (reference sequence). Using reference TRBV30 and TRBJ2-1 for the parts outside the CDR3, the full variable domain is SQTIHQWPATLVQPVGSPLSLECTVEGTSNPNLYWYRQAAGRGLQLLFYSVGIGQISSEVPQNLSASRPQDRQFILSSKKLLLSDSGFYLCAWSVVLQEQFFGPGTRLTVL.

V gene TRBV5-5 combines with J gene TRBJ1-4, with D unresolved. The CDR3 runs 15 residues. V shed 4 bases and J shed 6 bases, with 16 bases lying between them. The germline V gene has CDR1 SGHKS and CDR2 YYEKEE (reference sequence). As DNA, the CDR3 is TGTGCCAGCAGCGACGTTCAGCGAGTAGATGAAAAACTGTTTTTT. It encodes CASSDVQRVDEKLFF.

This clonotype was observed a few times. This rearrangement joins TRBV9 to TRBJ2-1; 12 nucleotides agree with TRBD2. CDR1 SGDLS and CDR2 YYNGEE come from the germline V gene. The J segment lost 7 bases and the V segment lost 1 base, leaving 3 bases of the junction unmatched. This CDR3 region has 15 residues. CDR3 nucleotides: TGTGCCAGCAGCGTAAGTCTAGCGGGAGGGAATGAGCAGTTCTTC. Translated: CASSVSLAGGNEQFF.

The sample holds many counts of this clonotype. The chain has TRBV30 and TRBJ2-7, with 11 bases fitting TRBD1. The CDR3 totals 12 residues. Germline V gene sequence: CDR1 GTSNPN, CDR2 SVGIG (reference sequence). V shed 7 bases, J shed 7 bases, and the junction held 6 bases outside the gene matches. In DNA form, the CDR3 reads TGTGCCTCGGACAGGGGGCTAAGGGAGCAGTACTTC. It encodes CASDRGLREQYF.

The J gene is TRBJ2-7, the V gene TRBV6-6; 7 nucleotides align to TRBD1. The CDR3 runs to 15 residues. Germline CDR1 reads MNHNY; CDR2 reads SVGAGI (reference sequence). V lost 5 bases and J lost 2; bases outside the gene matches: 9. The CDR3 bases are TGTGCCAGCAGTCCCACAGGGGCCGTGGCCTACGAGCAGTACTTC. This sequence encodes CASSPTGAVAYEQYF.

There are many counts of this clonotype. This chain joins TRBV6-1 and TRBJ2-5; D uncertain. Per the germline V gene, CDR1 is MNHNS and CDR2 is SASEGT. The CDR3 length is 17 residues. The germline V and J ends were trimmed by 2 bases and 1 base, with 17 bases remaining between them. This CDR3 reads CASSESSVVGSQETQYF. The CDR3 coding sequence is TGTGCCAGCAGTGAATCTTCCGTGGTCGGGTCCCAAGAGACCCAGTACTTC.